This section outlines one T cell receptor beta chain sequence together with its context. The antigen remains undetermined. The sample belongs to a study of blood T cells in healthy people across ages. The second PCR ran roughly 6 to 11 cycles with a sample-barcoded 5' primer and J-beta primers. A template-switch adaptor that had 12 random nucleotides put a tag on each cDNA molecule. Every sample gave at least 3 million paired-end reads containing CDR3. TCRdb recomputed calls from the 5' RACE reads with MiXCR, one row per CDR3 protein. The sample comprises approximately 940,000 distinct CDR3 sequences, about 48% of which are singletons, and around an eighth rests with the top ten. Aged roughly 6 to 95, donors were systemically healthy Caucasians from Russia. General study results and limits: Percentage of naive T cells showed a strong correlation with TCR beta diversity.

Germline CDR1 reads SQVTM; CDR2 reads ANQGSEA. Trimming took 0 bases from V and 5 from J; bases not matched to a gene: 5. This CDR3 has 14 amino acids. The material sequenced was blood. The chain joins TRBV29-1 to TRBJ2-5, with 8 bases aligning to TRBD1. This TCR came from a man aged 25 to 45 in good health. The DNA of the CDR3 is TGCAGCGTTGAAGATTGGGCAGGGGGCGAGACCCAGTACTTC. This codes for CSVEDWAGGETQYF.